Below are 2 T cell receptor beta chains sequenced from a single sample in a study of blood T cell repertoires in COVID-19. Measured with immunoSEQ multiplex PCR; TCRdb has only the in-frame clones, and not every one. The sample includes more than 150,000 clones, 85% to 90% of them seen just once. The specimen sequenced was peripheral blood. Receptors originate from a woman in her 40s with acute or convalescent COVID-19.

In the case of this clone: A junction end diverges from the germline sequence, so it may reflect a read error. The chain carries TRBV4-2 and TRBJ1-2; possibly TRBD1 for D (6 bases). Germline V gene lookup returns CDR1 LGHNA and CDR2 YNFKEQ. This CDR3 spans 15 amino acids. The CDR3 region is CASSKDRTVNYGYTF. The CDR3 DNA reads as TGTGCCAGCAGCAAAGATCGGACAGTTAACTATGGCTACACCTTC.

The chain recombines TRBV6-6 with TRBJ1-2; 7 bases are a match to TRBD1. V lost 6 bases to trimming and J lost 2 bases; unmatched junction nucleotides: 3. The V gene's germline CDR1 is MNHNY and CDR2 SVGAGI (reference sequence). This CDR3 spans 13 amino acids. The CDR3 loop is CASRQQGNYGYTF. The CDR3 nucleotides are TGTGCCAGCAGACAACAGGGGAACTATGGCTACACCTTC.